Presented here are 32 T cell receptor beta chains from one specimen sequenced in a study of shared clonotypes between healthy human individuals. The data were produced by immunoSEQ multiplex PCR, yet TCRdb's version contains in-frame clones alone and is incomplete. The repertoire holds 900,000 to 1,200,000 clones, with about 84% as singletons. Specimen: memory CD4+ T cells from PBMCs. Regarding subset: CD45RA-negative fraction. The receptors originated from a young man in good health. Some clones in this sample may be carry-over from other donors' samples.

The CDR3 DNA follows: TGTGCCAGCAGCCAAGATGGACAGGGGGCAGATACGCAGTATTTT. Translating gives CASSQDGQGADTQYF. The chain joins TRBV4-2 to TRBJ2-3, with TRBD1 identical over 10 bases. CDR3 length: 15 residues. V lost 0 bases, J lost 4 bases, and 1 base stayed unmatched. The germline gives CDR1 LGHNA, CDR2 YNFKEQ.

This rearrangement joins TRBV2 to TRBJ2-7; D unresolved. CDR3 length: 11 amino acids. Germline V lookup: CDR1 SNHLY, CDR2 FYNNEI. V lost 3 bases and J lost 6, with 6 bases in between. DNA of the CDR3: TGTGCCAGCAGTGACCCCGGCGAGCAGTACTTC. This encodes CASSDPGEQYF. Full variable domain (remainder filled in from reference TRBV2 and TRBJ2-7): EPEVTQTPSHQVTQMGQEVILRCVPISNHLYFYWYRQILGQKVEFLVSFYNNEISEKSEIFDDQFSVERPDGSNFTLKIRSTKLEDSAMYFCASSDPGEQYFGPGTRLTVT.

This clone was seen many times. V usage is TRBV10-3 and J usage is TRBJ2-7, with TRBD2 matching over 10 bases. This CDR3 contains 13 residues. Germline V gene data show CDR1 as ENHRY and CDR2 as SYGVKD. Trimming cost V 10 bases and J 6 bases; bases outside gene matches: 9. The CDR3 DNA reads as TGTGCCACCCACACTAGCGGGACTGGCGAGCAGTACTTC. This sequence encodes CATHTSGTGEQYF.

The gene calls are TRBV7-3 and TRBJ2-7; D gene ambiguous. The CDR3 consists of 13 residues. The V end was cut by 5 bases, the J end by 5 bases, with 13 bases between. Per the germline V gene, CDR1 is SGHTA and CDR2 is FQGTGA. CDR3 loop: CASSASKGDEQYF. The CDR3, as DNA: TGTGCCAGCAGCGCGTCGAAGGGCGACGAGCAGTACTTC.

The chain combines TRBV5-1 with TRBJ2-5; 14 bases map to TRBD2. This CDR3 has 19 residues. Germline V CDR1 and CDR2: SGHRS, YFSETQ. Unmatched junction bases numbered 11, after V lost 4 bases and J lost 0 bases. The CDR3 bases are TGCGCCAGCAGCGGAGGGACTAGCGGGAGCCAACTCAACCAAGAGACCCAGTACTTC. Protein sequence: CASSGGTSGSQLNQETQYF.

V and J are TRBV7-2 and TRBJ1-2; D not resolved. Germline lookup yields CDR1 SGHTA and CDR2 FQGNSA. Trimming pared 6 bases from V and 0 bases from J, leaving 17 bases between. The CDR3 covers 16 residues. Here the CDR3 reads CASSRDRPSSNYGYTF. The DNA for the CDR3 is TGTGCCAGCAGTAGGGATCGGCCTTCATCTAACTATGGCTACACCTTC.

V gene TRBV6-6 combines with J gene TRBJ1-3; D is uncertain. Germline V lookup: CDR1 MNHNY, CDR2 SVGAGI (reference sequence). The CDR3 runs 13 residues. Between the trimmed V and J ends, which lost 6 bases and 0 bases, there was a span of 6 bases. The chain's CDR3 is CASRSHSGNTIYF. The DNA of the CDR3 is TGTGCCAGCAGAAGCCACTCTGGAAACACCATATATTTT.

The genes are TRBV4-1 and TRBJ2-2, with D perhaps matching TRBD2 (6 bases). Germline V gives CDR1 MGHRA, CDR2 YSYEKL. CDR3 size: 16 residues. Trimming removed 1 base from V and 7 bases from J, with 16 bases in between. In DNA form, the CDR3 reads TGCGCCAGCAGCCAAGGACCGGGGGTGGGAGTCGGGGAGCTGTTTTTT. The encoded protein is CASSQGPGVGVGELFF.

J is TRBJ2-1 and V is TRBV11-3; 8 nucleotides match TRBD2. The germline V gene has CDR1 SGHNT and CDR2 YENEEA. The CDR3 consists of 17 residues. The V gene end was trimmed by 5 bases and the J gene end by 9 bases; junction bases not matched to a gene: 18. The DNA of the CDR3 is TGTGCCAGCAGCGTCGTAACCGGGACTAGAAGTGTCACTGAGCAGTTCTTC. Amino acids: CASSVVTGTRSVTEQFF.

V is TRBV6-6 and J is TRBJ2-7, with 12 positions matching TRBD2. Germline CDR1 MNHNY, CDR2 SVGAGI (reference sequence). There are 13 residues in the CDR3. After removal of 6 bases from V and 8 bases from J, the junction contained 5 bases not matched to a gene. CDR3 in DNA: TGTGCCAGCAGCCCCGGACTAGCGGGAAAGCAGTACTTC. It encodes CASSPGLAGKQYF.

V gene TRBV25-1 combines with J gene TRBJ2-6; 7 bases agree with TRBD1. In germline, CDR1 is MGHDK, CDR2 SYGVNS. The CDR3 extends over 18 amino acids. J lost 1 base, V lost 4 bases, and 10 bases had no gene match. The CDR3 nucleotides are TGTGCCAGCAGTGCGAACCCGGGACAGTGGTCTGGGGCCAACGTCCTGACTTTC. Protein sequence: CASSANPGQWSGANVLTF.

The CDR3, as DNA: TGTGCCAGCAGCCCCACTAGCGTCGCAGATACGCAGTATTTT. Its translation is CASSPTSVADTQYF. The V and J genes are TRBV7-6 and TRBJ2-3; 7 positions agree with TRBD2. The V gene end was trimmed by 5 bases and the J gene end by 4 bases; junction bases not matched to a gene: 6. Per germline, CDR1 SGHVS and CDR2 FNYEAQ. This CDR3 comprises 14 residues.

The V gene is TRBV5-4, the J gene TRBJ2-1; 8 bases are a match to TRBD2. The CDR3 has 14 residues. Germline CDR1 SGHNT, CDR2 YYREEE (reference sequence). V lost 7 bases to trimming and J lost 2 bases; unmatched junction nucleotides: 5. The CDR3 nucleotides read TGTGCCAGCGAGCGGGAGAGCCCCTACAATGAGCAGTTCTTC. It translates to CASERESPYNEQFF.

The rearrangement uses TRBV11-2 and TRBJ1-3, with unresolved D. The CDR3 is 18 residues long. The ends were cut back, 5 bases at V and 1 base at J, with 21 bases in the middle. The germline V gene encodes CDR1 SGHAT and CDR2 FQNNGV. The CDR3 DNA reads TGTGCCAGCAGCCCCCGGGGTCGTCCAGTCACTTCTGGAAACACCATATATTTT. Translating gives CASSPRGRPVTSGNTIYF.

This sequence joins TRBV19 and TRBJ2-7; 7 nucleotides line up with TRBD1. J lost 3 bases, V lost 5 bases, and 4 bases had no gene match. Germline CDR1 is LNHDA and CDR2 is SQIVND (reference sequence). The CDR3 has 13 amino acids. CDR3 sequence: CASSWAGGYEQYF. The CDR3 nucleotides read TGTGCCAGTAGTTGGGCAGGGGGCTACGAGCAGTACTTC.

CDR3 sequence reads: CASSPQGSGMNTEAFF. In nucleotides, the CDR3 is TGTGCCAGCTCACCACAGGGGTCGGGGATGAACACTGAAGCTTTCTTT. The chain couples TRBV18 to TRBJ1-1; possibly TRBD1 for D (5 bases). CDR1 and CDR2 (germline): KGHSH, LQKENI. V was cut by 1 base and J by 0 bases, with 12 bases left in between. CDR3 length: 16 residues.

V gene TRBV7-8 combines with J gene TRBJ2-3; no clear D gene. V was trimmed by 4 bases and J by 4 bases, leaving 12 bases between them. Germline V gene sequence: CDR1 SGHVS, CDR2 FQNEAQ. The CDR3 sequence is 14 residues long. Written as DNA, the CDR3 is TGTGCCAGCAGCTCCCAAAGGCGCCCAGATACGCAGTATTTT. Translated: CASSSQRRPDTQYF. Full variable domain (rest looked up from reference TRBV7-8 and TRBJ2-3): GAGVSQSPRYKVAKRGQDVALRCDPISGHVSLFWYQQALGQGPEFLTYFQNEAQLDKSGLPSDRFFAERPEGSVSTLKIQRTQQEDSAVYLCASSSQRRPDTQYFGPGTRLTVL.

On this clone: The same CDR3 can be traced to other DNA sequences in this sample. The rearrangement links TRBV5-1 to TRBJ1-1; TRBD1 matches at 8 bases. The CDR3 is 14 residues long. Looked up from germline, CDR1 is SGHRS and CDR2 is YFSETQ. With V trimmed by 4 bases and J by 5 bases, 7 bases remained unmatched. For the CDR3, the DNA is TGCGCCAGCAGCCTGGACAGGGCAGGAACTGAAGCTTTCTTT. Protein: CASSLDRAGTEAFF.

This clone was seen repeatedly, ten times or more. The chain recombines TRBV18 with TRBJ1-3; D unresolved. Per germline, CDR1 KGHSH and CDR2 LQKENI. Trimming took off 5 bases at V and 0 bases at J, with 11 bases between the two ends. The CDR3 runs to 15 residues. The DNA of the CDR3 is TGTGCCAGCTCATCAGACAACTTCTCTGGAAACACCATATATTTT. Translated: CASSSDNFSGNTIYF.

The rearrangement joins TRBV4-2 to TRBJ1-1, with 7 bases aligning to TRBD1. Germline V gene data show CDR1 as LGHNA and CDR2 as YNFKEQ. With V trimmed by 1 base and J by 6 bases, 14 bases remained unmatched. This CDR3 contains 17 residues. DNA for the CDR3: TGTGCCAGCAGCCAAGTAGTAAAGGGGGCGGCAGGCGCTGAAGCTTTCTTT. It codes for CASSQVVKGAAGAEAFF.

A remark on this clone: The same CDR3 can be traced to other DNA sequences in this sample. V and J are TRBV5-1 and TRBJ2-3, with D hard to call. V was pared by 1 base and J by 2 bases, with 5 bases between. Germline loops: CDR1 SGHRS, CDR2 YFSETQ. The length of the CDR3 is 13 residues. The CDR3 DNA is TGCGCCAGCAGCTTGACCCCCACAGATACGCAGTATTTT. The encoded protein is CASSLTPTDTQYF.

In regard to this clone: Being one base from a much bigger clone, this may be a read error. Other DNA variants within this sample encode the same CDR3. V is TRBV11-3 and J is TRBJ1-1; D ambiguous. The CDR3 loop spans 14 amino acids. Germline values: CDR1 SGHNT, CDR2 YENEEA. Trimming left V 4 bases short and J 4 bases short, with 13 bases between. In DNA form, the CDR3 reads TGTGCCAGCAGCTCCCCAAGAACACGCACTGAAGCTTTCTTT. Its translation: CASSSPRTRTEAFF.

The chain joins TRBV27 to TRBJ2-3; D not resolved. The V gene's germline CDR1 is MNHEY and CDR2 SMNVEV (reference sequence). CDR3 length: 15 amino acids. V was clipped by 4 bases and J by 3 bases, with 14 bases between them. The CDR3 spells CASSSFGQTTDTQYF. Here the CDR3 DNA reads TGTGCCAGCAGTTCGTTTGGGCAGACGACAGATACGCAGTATTTT.

Regarding this clone: Other DNA variants within this sample encode the same CDR3. V usage is TRBV5-4 and J usage is TRBJ2-5; D is possibly TRBD1 or TRBD2 (5 bases each). CDR1 is SGHNT, CDR2 YYREEE, per germline (reference sequence). The ends were cut back, 4 bases at V and 2 bases at J, with 9 bases in the middle. The CDR3 contains 13 residues. The CDR3 DNA reads as TGTGCCAGCAGCCCGGGGCGGCAAGAGACCCAGTACTTC. It codes for CASSPGRQETQYF.

CDR3 loop: CAWSVGGGGPNTIYF. The CDR3 DNA is TGTGCCTGGAGTGTCGGTGGGGGCGGGCCAAACACCATATATTTT. The chain is built from TRBV30 and TRBJ1-3; maybe TRBD1 (6 bases). This CDR3 region has 15 residues. CDR1 and CDR2 from the germline V gene are GTSNPN and SVGIG (reference sequence). V was clipped by 0 bases and J by 6 bases, with 15 bases between them.

This chain joins TRBV27 and TRBJ2-3; TRBD1 matches 7 bases. V shed 6 bases and J 3 bases; nucleotides not matched to a gene: 12. This CDR3 contains 16 residues. From germline, CDR1 is MNHEY and CDR2 SMNVEV (reference sequence). CDR3 sequence: CASSRKIRQGTDTQYF. DNA of the CDR3: TGTGCCAGCAGCCGGAAGATACGACAGGGTACAGATACGCAGTATTTT.

This chain links TRBV7-2 with TRBJ2-3; the match to TRBD2 covers 10 bases. J lost 11 bases, V lost 1 base, and 6 bases had no gene match. This CDR3 is built from 14 residues. CDR1 is SGHTA, CDR2 FQGNSA, per germline. The CDR3 spells CASSLEASGREQYF. The CDR3 nucleotides are TGTGCCAGCAGCTTAGAGGCTAGCGGGAGAGAGCAGTATTTT.

About this clone itself: Different DNA sequences within this sample yield the same CDR3. The chain recombines TRBV7-3 with TRBJ1-5; no definite D call. Deletions cut 4 bases from V and 8 bases from J, with 12 bases between. The CDR3 is made up of 13 amino acids. Germline loops: CDR1 SGHTA, CDR2 FQGTGA. CDR3 sequence reads: CASSSAGNKPQHF. The CDR3 coding sequence is TGTGCCAGCAGCTCCGCGGGTAATAAGCCCCAGCATTTT.

This chain joins TRBV2 and TRBJ2-1, with 11 bases identical to TRBD2. From germline, CDR1 is SNHLY and CDR2 FYNNEI. The CDR3 has 14 residues. The trim removed 4 bases at V and 16 bases at J, leaving 12 bases unmatched. CDR3 sequence reads: CASSGLGLAGGLFF. CDR3 DNA sequence: TGTGCCAGCAGTGGGCTCGGGTTAGCGGGAGGGCTATTCTTC.

The chain carries TRBV4-2 and TRBJ1-4; TRBD1 aligns across 10 bases. The CDR3 consists of 18 residues. Trimming removed 0 bases from V and 7 bases from J; junction bases left unmatched: 11. Per the germline V gene, CDR1 is LGHNA and CDR2 is YNFKEQ. Written as DNA, the CDR3 is TGTGCCAGCAGCCAAGATGCCGGGACAGGGGCTTTAAGTGAAAAACTGTTTTTT. Translating gives CASSQDAGTGALSEKLFF.

This sequence joins TRBV7-6 and TRBJ2-7; TRBD1 matches 7 bases. The CDR3 length is 15 residues. From germline, CDR1 is SGHVS and CDR2 FNYEAQ. With V trimmed by 5 bases and J by 0 bases, 7 bases remained unmatched. CDR3 DNA sequence: TGTGCCAGCAGCCCACAGGGGCCGAGCTCCTACGAGCAGTACTTC. Residues: CASSPQGPSSYEQYF.

The table lists this clone with a few counts. CDR3 sequence (DNA): TGCGCCAGCAGCTTGACGCCGAACGGGTACAATGAGCAGTTCTTC. Translating it yields CASSLTPNGYNEQFF. The chain joins TRBV5-1 to TRBJ2-1, with D hard to call. The CDR3 sequence is 15 residues long. The germline gives CDR1 SGHRS, CDR2 YFSETQ. Trimming left V 1 base short and J 4 bases short, with 12 bases between.